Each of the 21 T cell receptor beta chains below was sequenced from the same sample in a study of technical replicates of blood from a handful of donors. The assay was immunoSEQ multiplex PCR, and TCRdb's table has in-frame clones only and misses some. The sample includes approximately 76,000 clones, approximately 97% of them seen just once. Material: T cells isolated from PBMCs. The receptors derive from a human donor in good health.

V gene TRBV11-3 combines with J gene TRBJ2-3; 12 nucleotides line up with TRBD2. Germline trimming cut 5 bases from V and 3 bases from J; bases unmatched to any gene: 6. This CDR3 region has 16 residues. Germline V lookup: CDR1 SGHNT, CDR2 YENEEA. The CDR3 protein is CASSRTSGAQTDTQYF. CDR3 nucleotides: TGTGCCAGCAGCCGGACTAGCGGGGCCCAAACAGATACGCAGTATTTT.

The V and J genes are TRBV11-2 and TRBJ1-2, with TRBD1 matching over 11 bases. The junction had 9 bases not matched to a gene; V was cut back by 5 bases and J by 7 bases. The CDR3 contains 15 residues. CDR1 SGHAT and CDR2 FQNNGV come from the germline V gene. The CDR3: CASSGGRTGGFGYTF. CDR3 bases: TGTGCCAGCAGCGGGGGACGGACAGGGGGCTTTGGCTACACCTTC.

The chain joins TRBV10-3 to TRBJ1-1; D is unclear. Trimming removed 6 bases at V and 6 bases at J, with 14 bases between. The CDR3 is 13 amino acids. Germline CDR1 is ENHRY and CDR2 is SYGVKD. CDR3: CAISAGPPPEAFF. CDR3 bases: TGTGCCATCAGCGCCGGTCCCCCCCCTGAAGCTTTCTTT.

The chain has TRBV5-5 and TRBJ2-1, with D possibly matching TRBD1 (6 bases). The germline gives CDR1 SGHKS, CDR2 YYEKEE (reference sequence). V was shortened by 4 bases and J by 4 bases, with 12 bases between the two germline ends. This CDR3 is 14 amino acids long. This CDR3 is CASSRGQQYNEQFF. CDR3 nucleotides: TGTGCCAGCAGCAGGGGACAACAGTACAATGAGCAGTTCTTC.

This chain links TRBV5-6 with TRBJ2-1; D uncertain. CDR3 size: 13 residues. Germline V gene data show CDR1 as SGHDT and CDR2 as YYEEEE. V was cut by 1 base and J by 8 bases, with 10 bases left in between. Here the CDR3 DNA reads TGTGCCAGCAGCTTGAGGATGAGCGATGAGCAGTTCTTC. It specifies CASSLRMSDEQFF.

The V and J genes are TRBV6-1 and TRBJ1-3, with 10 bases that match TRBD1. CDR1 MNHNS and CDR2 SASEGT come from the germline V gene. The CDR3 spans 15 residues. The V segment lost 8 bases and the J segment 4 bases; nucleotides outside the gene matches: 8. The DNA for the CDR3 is TGTGCCAGCGGGACAGGGGTAATAAAGGGAAACACCATATATTTT. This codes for CASGTGVIKGNTIYF.

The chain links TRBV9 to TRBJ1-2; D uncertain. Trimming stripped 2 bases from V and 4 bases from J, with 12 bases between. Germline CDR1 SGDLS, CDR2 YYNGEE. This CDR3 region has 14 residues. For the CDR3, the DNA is TGTGCCAGCAGCGTCGAGACTAGTGGCTATGGCTACACCTTC. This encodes CASSVETSGYGYTF.

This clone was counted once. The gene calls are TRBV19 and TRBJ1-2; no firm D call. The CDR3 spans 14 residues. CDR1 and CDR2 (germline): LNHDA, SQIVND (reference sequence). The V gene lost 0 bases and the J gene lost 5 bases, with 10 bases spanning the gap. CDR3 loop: CASSIEGRNYGYTF. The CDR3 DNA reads TGTGCCAGTAGTATAGAGGGCAGGAATTATGGCTACACCTTC.

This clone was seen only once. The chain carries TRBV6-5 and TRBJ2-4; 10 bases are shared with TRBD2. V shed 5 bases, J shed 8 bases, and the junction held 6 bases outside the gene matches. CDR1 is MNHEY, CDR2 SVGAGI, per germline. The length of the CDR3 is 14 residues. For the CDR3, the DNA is TGTGCCAGCAGTCCACCCGGGACTAGCGACATTCAGTACTTC. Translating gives CASSPPGTSDIQYF.

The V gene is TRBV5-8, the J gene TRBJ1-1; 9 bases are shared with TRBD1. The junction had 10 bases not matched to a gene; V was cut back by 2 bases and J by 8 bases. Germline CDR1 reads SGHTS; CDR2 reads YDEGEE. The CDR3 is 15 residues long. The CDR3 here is CASSLQGATRDEAFF. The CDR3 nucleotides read TGTGCCAGCAGCTTACAGGGGGCAACTCGAGACGAAGCTTTCTTT.

In DNA form, the CDR3 reads TGCGCCAGCAGCCCTGCCCCGACAGAGAGCTCTGGGGCCAACGTCCTGACTTTC. Its translation: CASSPAPTESSGANVLTF. The V and J genes are TRBV5-1 and TRBJ2-6; tentatively, D is TRBD1 (5 bases). Germline-derived CDR1 and CDR2 are SGHRS and YFSETQ. V lost 4 bases and J lost 0, with 17 bases in between. The CDR3 extends over 18 amino acids.

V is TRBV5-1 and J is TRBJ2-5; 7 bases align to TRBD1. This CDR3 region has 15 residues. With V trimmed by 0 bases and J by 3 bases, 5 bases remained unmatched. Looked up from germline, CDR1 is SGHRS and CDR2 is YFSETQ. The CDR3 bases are TGCGCCAGCAGCTTGGGAGGGGGCCCAGAAGAGACCCAGTACTTC. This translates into CASSLGGGPEETQYF.

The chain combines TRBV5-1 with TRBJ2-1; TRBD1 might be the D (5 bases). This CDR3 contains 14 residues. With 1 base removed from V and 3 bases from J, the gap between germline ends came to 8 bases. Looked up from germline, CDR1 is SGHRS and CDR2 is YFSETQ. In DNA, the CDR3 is TGCGCCAGCAGCTTGACGGACAACTACAATGAGCAGTTCTTC. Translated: CASSLTDNYNEQFF.

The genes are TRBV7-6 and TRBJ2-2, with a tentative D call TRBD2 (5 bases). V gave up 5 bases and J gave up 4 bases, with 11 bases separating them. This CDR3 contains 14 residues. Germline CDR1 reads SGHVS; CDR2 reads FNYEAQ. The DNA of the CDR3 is TGTGCCAGCAGCGGGGAGATCCTCACCGGGGAGCTGTTTTTT. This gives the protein CASSGEILTGELFF. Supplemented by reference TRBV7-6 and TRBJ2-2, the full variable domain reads GAGVSQSPRYKVTKRGQDVALRCDPISGHVSLYWYRQALGQGPEFLTYFNYEAQQDKSGLPNDRFSAERPEGSISTLTIQRTEQRDSAMYRCASSGEILTGELFFGEGSRLTVL.

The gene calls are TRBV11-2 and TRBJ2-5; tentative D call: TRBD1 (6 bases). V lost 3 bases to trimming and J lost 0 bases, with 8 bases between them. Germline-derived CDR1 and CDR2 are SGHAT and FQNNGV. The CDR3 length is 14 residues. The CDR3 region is CASSFGQYQETQYF. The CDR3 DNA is TGTGCCAGCAGCTTCGGACAGTACCAAGAGACCCAGTACTTC.

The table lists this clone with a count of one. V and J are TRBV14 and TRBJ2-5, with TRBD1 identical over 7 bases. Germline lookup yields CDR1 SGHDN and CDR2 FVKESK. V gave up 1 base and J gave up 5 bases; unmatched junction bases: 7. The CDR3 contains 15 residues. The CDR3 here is CASSQAIGGQETQYF. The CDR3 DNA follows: TGTGCCAGCAGCCAAGCTATAGGGGGCCAGGAGACCCAGTACTTC.

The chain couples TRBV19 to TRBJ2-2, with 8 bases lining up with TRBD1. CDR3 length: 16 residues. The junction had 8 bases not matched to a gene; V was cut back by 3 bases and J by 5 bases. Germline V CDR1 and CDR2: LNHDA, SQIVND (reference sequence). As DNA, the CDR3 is TGTGCCAGTAGTATTCTCGGGACAGGAATTACCGGGGAGCTGTTTTTT. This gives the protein CASSILGTGITGELFF.

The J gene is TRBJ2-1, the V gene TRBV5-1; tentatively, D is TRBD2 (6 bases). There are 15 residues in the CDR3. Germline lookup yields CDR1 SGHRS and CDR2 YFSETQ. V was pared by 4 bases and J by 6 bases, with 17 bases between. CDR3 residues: CASSQSTGTSNEQFF. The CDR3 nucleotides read TGCGCCAGCAGCCAAAGTACGGGGACTTCCAATGAGCAGTTCTTC.

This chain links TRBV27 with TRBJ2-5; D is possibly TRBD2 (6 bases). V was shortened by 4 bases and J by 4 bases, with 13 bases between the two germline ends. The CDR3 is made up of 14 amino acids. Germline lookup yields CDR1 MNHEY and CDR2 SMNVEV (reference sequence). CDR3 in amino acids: CASSWSSVGETQYF. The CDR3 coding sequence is TGTGCCAGCAGTTGGTCTAGCGTCGGAGAGACCCAGTACTTC.

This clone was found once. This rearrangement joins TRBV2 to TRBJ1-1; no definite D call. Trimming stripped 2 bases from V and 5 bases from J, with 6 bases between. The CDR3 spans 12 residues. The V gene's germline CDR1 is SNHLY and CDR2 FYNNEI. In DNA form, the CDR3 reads TGTGCCAGCAGTGAATATCGGACTGAAGCTTTCTTT. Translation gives CASSEYRTEAFF.

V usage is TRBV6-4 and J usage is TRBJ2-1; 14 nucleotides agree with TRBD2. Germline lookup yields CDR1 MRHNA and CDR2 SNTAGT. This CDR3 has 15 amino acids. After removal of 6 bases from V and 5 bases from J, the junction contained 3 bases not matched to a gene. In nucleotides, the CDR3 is TGTGCCAGCAGCCCGGGACTAGCGGGAGACAATGAGCAGTTCTTC. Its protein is CASSPGLAGDNEQFF.